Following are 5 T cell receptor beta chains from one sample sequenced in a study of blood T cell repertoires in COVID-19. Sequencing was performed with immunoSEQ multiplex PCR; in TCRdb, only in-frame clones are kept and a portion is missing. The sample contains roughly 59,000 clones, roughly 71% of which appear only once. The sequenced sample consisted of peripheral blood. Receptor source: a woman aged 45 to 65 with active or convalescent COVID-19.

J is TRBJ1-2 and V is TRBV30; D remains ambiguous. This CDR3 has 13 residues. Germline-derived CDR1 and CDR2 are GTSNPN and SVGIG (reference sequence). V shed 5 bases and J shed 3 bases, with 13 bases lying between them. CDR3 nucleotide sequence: TGTGCCTGGGCCACGGGGAGGGACTATGGCTACACCTTC. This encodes CAWATGRDYGYTF.

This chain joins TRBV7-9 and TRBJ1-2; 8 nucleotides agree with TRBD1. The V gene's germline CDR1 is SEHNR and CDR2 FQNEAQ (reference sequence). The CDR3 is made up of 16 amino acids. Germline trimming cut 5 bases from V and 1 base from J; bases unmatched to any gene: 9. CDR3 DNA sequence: TGTGCCAGCAGCCCGGGGACAGGTTCTTTTAACTATGGCTACACCTTC. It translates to CASSPGTGSFNYGYTF.

CDR3 DNA: TGTGCCAGCAGCGCCGGACAGGGGATTCACTATGGCTACACCTTC. Its translation: CASSAGQGIHYGYTF. This rearrangement joins TRBV9 to TRBJ1-2, with 9 bases identical to TRBD1. J was trimmed by 3 bases and V by 3 bases; bases with no gene match: 6. The germline V gene has CDR1 SGDLS and CDR2 YYNGEE. The CDR3 spans 15 residues.

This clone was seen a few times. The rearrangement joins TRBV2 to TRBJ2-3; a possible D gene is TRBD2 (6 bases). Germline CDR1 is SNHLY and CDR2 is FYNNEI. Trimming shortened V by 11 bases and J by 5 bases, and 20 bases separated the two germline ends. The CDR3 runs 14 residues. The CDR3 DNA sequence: TGTGCCGGTTCGTCCGGGGGTCTAGGAGATACGCAGTATTTT. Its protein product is CAGSSGGLGDTQYF.

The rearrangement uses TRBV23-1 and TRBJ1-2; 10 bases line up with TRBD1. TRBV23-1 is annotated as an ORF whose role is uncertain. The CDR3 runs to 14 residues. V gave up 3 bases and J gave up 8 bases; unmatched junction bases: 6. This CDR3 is CASSQAGTGVGYTF. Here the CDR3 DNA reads TGCGCCAGCAGTCAGGCCGGGACAGGGGTAGGCTACACCTTC.